One T cell receptor (beta chain) is described in this entry. Its antigen is undetermined. This specimen belongs to a study of CD8 T cells in Susac syndrome. Findings and caveats of the study: That the number of individuals in its TCR sequencing and HLA analysis was relatively small was acknowledged by the study.

Isolation of CD8+ and CD4+ T cells was performed negatively, whereas enrichment of TEMRA cells was done by FACS. It was with random hexamers that about 0.45 to 1 ug RNA was reverse transcribed. TCRdb used MiXCR to reprocess the immunoSEQ multiplex PCR reads, holding one entry per CDR3 protein. The sample has roughly 120,000 distinct CDR3 sequences, 90% to 95% seen once. The sequencing input was CD4+ T cells from PBMCs. This TCR came from a human donor in good health.

DNA for the CDR3: TGTGCCAGCAGCTTGGGACTGAACTCCTACAATGAGCAGTTCTTC. Translation: CASSLGLNSYNEQFF. This rearrangement joins TRBV5-4 to TRBJ2-1; D not certain. Germline lookup yields CDR1 SGHNT and CDR2 YYREEE (reference sequence). This CDR3 region has 15 residues. V lost 0 bases, J lost 0 bases, and 7 bases lay in between.